This T cell receptor beta chain emerged from a study of T-cell reconstitution after alpha-beta-depleted transplantation in children. Study-wide results and limits: T cells produced anew were the main source of T-cell counts and diversity one year after transplant. Reported findings indicate that, about two months after transplant, alpha-beta T cells came from several hundred expanded clones, which were derived from non-depleted graft cells.

This clonotype was seen more than once but under ten times. Its cognate antigen is unknown. A TCRbeta library incorporating unique molecular identifiers was prepared. MiXCR was run by TCRdb on the PCR reads, yielding one entry per CDR3 protein. This repertoire shows roughly 100,000 distinct CDR3 sequences, 4.5% to 7.5% found once; its top ten account for about 6%. V shed 0 bases, J shed 2 bases, and the junction held 3 bases outside the gene matches. Germline CDR1 and CDR2: SGHRS and YFSETQ. CDR3 size: 15 residues. The rearrangement links TRBV5-1 to TRBJ2-5; TRBD2 matches at 8 bases. The receptor's source is a female patient aged 2 to 10 who had a stem cell transplant for Fanconi anemia, so the T cells may come from the graft donor. The sample was PBMCs, mostly from graft donor cells, taken 60 days after TCRalphabeta/CD19-depleted stem cell transplant. The CDR3 DNA reads as TGCGCCAGCAGCTTGGCCGGGGGGGTACAAGAGACCCAGTACTTC. Amino acids: CASSLAGGVQETQYF.